This TCR beta chain comes out of a study of cytomegalovirus exposure and HLA in healthy donors. As for the study in general: According to later analysis, the same platform produced the roughly 130 validation and 666 first-cohort repertoires. Regarding the study as a whole: Subsequent analysis revealed that first-cohort TCR clusters tended to co-occur in the roughly 120 validation repertoires.

As for this clone: The antigen is undetermined.

TCRdb's copy holds only in-frame clones and misses some; the assay was immunoSEQ multiplex PCR. The sample contains over 65,000 clones, roughly 94% of which appear only once. Sequences were obtained from PBMCs. The clonotype originates from a woman between 18 and 30 years old in good health and CMV-seropositive.

The CDR3 DNA sequence: TGTGCCAGCGCCTCGGACAGCGGTGATGAAAAACTGTTTTTT. Translating gives CASASDSGDEKLFF. The V and J genes are TRBV2 and TRBJ1-4; TRBD1 might be the D (6 bases). Germline V lookup: CDR1 SNHLY, CDR2 FYNNEI. This CDR3 spans 14 amino acids. With 8 bases removed from V and 6 bases from J, the gap between germline ends came to 16 bases. Supplemented by reference TRBV2 and TRBJ1-4, the full variable domain reads EPEVTQTPSHQVTQMGQEVILRCVPISNHLYFYWYRQILGQKVEFLVSFYNNEISEKSEIFDDQFSVERPDGSNFTLKIRSTKLEDSAMYFCASASDSGDEKLFFGSGTQLSVL.